This TCR beta chain was observed in a study of blood T cell repertoires in COVID-19. Trimming pared 4 bases from V and 7 bases from J, leaving 23 bases between. CDR3 length: 18 amino acids. Measured with immunoSEQ multiplex PCR; TCRdb has only the in-frame clones, and not every one. Among about 240,000 clones listed, roughly four fifths were seen once. V gene TRBV23-1 combines with J gene TRBJ1-6, with a tentative D call TRBD1 (5 bases). TRBV23-1 qualifies as an ORF whose function is uncertain. The sample taken for sequencing was peripheral blood. This sequence was found in a woman aged 80 or older with COVID-19, enrolled during active disease. The CDR3, as DNA: TGCGCCAGCAGTCTCCACGAAGCCGGGGGTCTATTCAATTCACCCCTCCACTTT. Residues: CASSLHEAGGLFNSPLHF.